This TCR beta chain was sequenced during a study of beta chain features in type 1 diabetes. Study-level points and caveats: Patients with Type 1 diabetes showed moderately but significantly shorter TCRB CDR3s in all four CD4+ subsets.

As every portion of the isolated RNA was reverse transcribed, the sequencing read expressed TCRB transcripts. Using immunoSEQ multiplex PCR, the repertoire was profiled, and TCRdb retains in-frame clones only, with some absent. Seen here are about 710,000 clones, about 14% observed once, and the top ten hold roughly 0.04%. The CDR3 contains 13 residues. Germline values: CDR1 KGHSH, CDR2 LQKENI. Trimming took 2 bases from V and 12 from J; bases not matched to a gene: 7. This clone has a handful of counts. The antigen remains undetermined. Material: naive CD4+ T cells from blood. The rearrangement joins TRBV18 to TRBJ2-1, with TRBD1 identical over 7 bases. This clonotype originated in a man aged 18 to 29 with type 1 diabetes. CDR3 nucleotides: TGTGCCAGCTCACCAGGGCTCCGGGACAGGCAGTTCTTC. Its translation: CASSPGLRDRQFF.